The present T cell receptor (beta chain) was sequenced within a study of T cell responses to AZD1222 COVID-19 vaccine (dated by TCRdb to about 2021). At the level of the whole study: TCR sequencing was performed for approximately 240 trial participants, of whom approximately 200 were given two doses of AZD1222 and around 26 were given two doses of MenACWY control vaccine. Trial participants were enrolled by age into 18-55, 56-69 and 70-plus year subgroups, with about 150, 28 and 57 TCR-sequenced participants respectively.

Taken with the paper, the label for time point translates to: about 28 days (+/-7) after the second vaccine dose. AZD1222 recipients whose second dose came at about 4 weeks and those whose second dose came at about 12 weeks were combined into one group, since spike-specific TCR depth and breadth did not differ between the two schedules. Samples from vaccinated people were obtained from the UK trials COV001 and COV002, which included a single-blind randomized controlled phase 2/3 trial of AZD1222 (ChAdOx1 nCoV-19) in healthy adults. For TCRbeta chain sequencing, PBMC samples were collected from trial participants at day 0 and at day 28 after the second dose. The CDR3 runs 15 amino acids, cysteine and phenylalanine included. Only CDR3 DNA is held: 45 bases, read in frame from base 1. Trimming takes 3 bases from V and 1 base from J, and the germline ends sit 9 bases apart. CDR1 and CDR2 (LNHDA, SQIVND) derive from the germline V gene (reference sequence).

The CDR3 regions of human TCRbeta chains were analyzed by immunosequencing. In the original analysis: TCRs in the repertoires were compared against a reference library of SARS-CoV-2-specific TCRs that had been generated with the MIRA antigen-specificity platform. Breadth was defined as the fraction of unique TCRs that were SARS-CoV-2-associated. Depth was defined as the fraction of total T cells that were SARS-CoV-2-associated. Using the MIRA data, each spike-specific TCR was assigned both to the spike region to which the TCR was reactive and to a CD4 or CD8 class. Log10-transformed breadth and depth values were compared by one-way ANOVA with Sidak's multiple comparisons tests. The table was pulled from immuneACCESS by TCRdb, which kept in-frame rearrangements only. Such tables lose some clones; where checked, under half of the loss comes from unresolved V genes, and the rest has no known cause. The D gene and trimming were derived from the DNA, and the V and J assignments and clone size from that table. The sample table shows roughly 100,000 clones, and approximately 89% are seen once. The ten largest clones take up approximately 40% of the sample.

The research as a whole found: Nearly half of unique spike-specific TCRs reportedly recognized epitopes outside regions mutated in the B.1.351 and B.1.1.7 variants. No day 14 peak-response samples were available, so repertoires were characterized only after the peak T cell response. Conclusions about previously exposed vaccinees are limited because only a handful of AZD1222 recipients were SARS-CoV-2 seropositive at baseline. A significant rise in spike-specific TCR breadth and depth was observed after two AZD1222 doses relative to day 0 and relative to MenACWY recipients. Most participants were white British and females outnumbered males, and the authors suggested that clonal diversity may have been underestimated. The 56-69-year group was small, and its depth increase did not reach significance, likely because of low power. CD4 TCRs associated with the vaccine covered the entire spike protein, and the dominant responses were in regions 160-218 and 743-854.

As to this clone: This receptor's antigen is unknown. Base qualities are not recorded, but no much larger clone differs from it by a single base.

Source: peripheral blood, taken 28 days after the second AZD1222 dose. The sequence joins TRBV19 to TRBJ1-4, with TRBD1 perhaps the D gene, on 5 matching bases. This receptor was taken from an adult who received the AZD1222 COVID-19 vaccine. The DNA sequence reads TGTGCCAGTAGTATTGGCAGGGTAACTAATGAAAAACTGTTTTTT. Its protein product is CASSIGRVTNEKLFF.